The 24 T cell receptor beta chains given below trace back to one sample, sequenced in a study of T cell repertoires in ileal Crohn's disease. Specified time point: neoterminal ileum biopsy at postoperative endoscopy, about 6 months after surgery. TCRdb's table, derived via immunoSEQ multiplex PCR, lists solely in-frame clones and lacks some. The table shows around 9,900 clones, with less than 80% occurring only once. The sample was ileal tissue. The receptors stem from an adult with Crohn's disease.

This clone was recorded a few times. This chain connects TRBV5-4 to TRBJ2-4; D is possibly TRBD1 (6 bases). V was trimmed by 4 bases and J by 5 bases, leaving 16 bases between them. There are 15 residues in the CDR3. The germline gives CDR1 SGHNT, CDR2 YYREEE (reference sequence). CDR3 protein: CASSLKFEGENIQYF. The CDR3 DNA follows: TGTGCCAGCAGCCTAAAATTCGAGGGGGAAAACATTCAGTACTTC.

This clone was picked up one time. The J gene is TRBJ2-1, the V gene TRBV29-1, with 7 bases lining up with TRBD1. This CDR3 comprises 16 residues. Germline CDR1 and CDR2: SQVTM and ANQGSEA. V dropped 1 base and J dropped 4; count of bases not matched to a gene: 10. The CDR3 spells CSVEGVGQGEYNEQFF. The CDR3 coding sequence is TGCAGCGTTGAAGGGGTAGGGCAGGGGGAATACAATGAGCAGTTCTTC.

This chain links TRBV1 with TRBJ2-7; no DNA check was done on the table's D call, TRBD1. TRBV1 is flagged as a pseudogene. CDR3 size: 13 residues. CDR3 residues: CTSSTGTPYEQYF. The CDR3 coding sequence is TGCACCAGCAGCACCGGGACACCCTACGAGCAGTACTTC.

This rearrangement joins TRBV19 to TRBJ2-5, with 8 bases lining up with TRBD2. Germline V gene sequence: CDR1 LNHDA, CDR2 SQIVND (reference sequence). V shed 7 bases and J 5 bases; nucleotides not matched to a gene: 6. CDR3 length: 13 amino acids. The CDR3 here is CASKQAGVETQYF. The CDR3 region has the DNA TGTGCCAGTAAACAAGCGGGAGTCGAGACCCAGTACTTC.

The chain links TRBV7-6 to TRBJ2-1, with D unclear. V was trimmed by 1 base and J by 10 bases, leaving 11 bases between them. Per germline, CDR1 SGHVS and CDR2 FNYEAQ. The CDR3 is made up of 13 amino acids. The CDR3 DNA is TGTGCCAGCAGCTTAGAGTCTCAACTCGAGCAGTTCTTC. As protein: CASSLESQLEQFF. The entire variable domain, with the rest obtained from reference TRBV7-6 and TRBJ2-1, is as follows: GAGVSQSPRYKVTKRGQDVALRCDPISGHVSLYWYRQALGQGPEFLTYFNYEAQQDKSGLPNDRFSAERPEGSISTLTIQRTEQRDSAMYRCASSLESQLEQFFGPGTRLTVL.

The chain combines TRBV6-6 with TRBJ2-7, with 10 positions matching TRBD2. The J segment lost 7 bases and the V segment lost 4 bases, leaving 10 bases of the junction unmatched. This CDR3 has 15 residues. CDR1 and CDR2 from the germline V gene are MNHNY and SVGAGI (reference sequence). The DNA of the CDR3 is TGTGCCAGCAGTTCCCTAGCGGGAGAGGGTGGGGAGCAGTACTTC. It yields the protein CASSSLAGEGGEQYF.

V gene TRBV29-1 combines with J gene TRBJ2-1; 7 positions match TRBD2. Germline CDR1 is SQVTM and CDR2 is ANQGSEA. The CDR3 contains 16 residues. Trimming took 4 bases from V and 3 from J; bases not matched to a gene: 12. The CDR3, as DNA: TGCAGCGTTGTGGGAGGTTGGTCTAGCGGCTACAATGAGCAGTTCTTC. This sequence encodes CSVVGGWSSGYNEQFF.

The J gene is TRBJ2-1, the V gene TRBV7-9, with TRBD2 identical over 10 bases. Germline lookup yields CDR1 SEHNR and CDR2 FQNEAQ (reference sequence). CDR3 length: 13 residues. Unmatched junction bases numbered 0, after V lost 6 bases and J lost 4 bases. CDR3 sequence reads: CASRLAGYNEQFF. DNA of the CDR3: TGTGCCAGCAGACTAGCGGGGTACAATGAGCAGTTCTTC.

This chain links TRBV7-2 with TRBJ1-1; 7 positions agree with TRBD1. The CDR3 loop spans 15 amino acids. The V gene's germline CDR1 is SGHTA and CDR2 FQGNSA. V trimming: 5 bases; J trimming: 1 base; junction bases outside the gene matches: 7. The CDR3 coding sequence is TGTGCCAGCAGCAGAGCCGGGACAGCGAACACTGAAGCTTTCTTT. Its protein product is CASSRAGTANTEAFF.

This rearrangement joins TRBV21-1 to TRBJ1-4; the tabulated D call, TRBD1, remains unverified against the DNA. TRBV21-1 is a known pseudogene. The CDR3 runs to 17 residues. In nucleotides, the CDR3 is TGTGCCAGCAGCAAACCCTACAGGGGGCCCACTAATGAAAAACTGTTTTTT. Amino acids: CASSKPYRGPTNEKLFF.

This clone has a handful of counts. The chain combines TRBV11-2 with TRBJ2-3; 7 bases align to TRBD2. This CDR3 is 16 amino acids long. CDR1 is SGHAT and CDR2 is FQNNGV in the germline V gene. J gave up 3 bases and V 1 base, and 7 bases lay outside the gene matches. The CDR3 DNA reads TGTGCCAGCAGCTTAGCTCCTAGCGGTTGGACAGATACGCAGTATTTT. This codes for CASSLAPSGWTDTQYF. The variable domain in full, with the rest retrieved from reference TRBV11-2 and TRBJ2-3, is EAGVAQSPRYKIIEKRQSVAFWCNPISGHATLYWYQQILGQGPKLLIQFQNNGVVDDSQLPKDRFSAERLKGVDSTLKIQPAKLEDSAVYLCASSLAPSGWTDTQYFGPGTRLTVL.

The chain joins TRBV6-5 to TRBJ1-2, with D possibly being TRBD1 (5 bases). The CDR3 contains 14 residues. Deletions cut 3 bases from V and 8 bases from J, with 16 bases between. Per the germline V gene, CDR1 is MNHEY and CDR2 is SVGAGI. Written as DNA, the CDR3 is TGTGCCAGCAGTTATTCCTATGCAGGGATGGGCTACACCTTC. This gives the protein CASSYSYAGMGYTF.

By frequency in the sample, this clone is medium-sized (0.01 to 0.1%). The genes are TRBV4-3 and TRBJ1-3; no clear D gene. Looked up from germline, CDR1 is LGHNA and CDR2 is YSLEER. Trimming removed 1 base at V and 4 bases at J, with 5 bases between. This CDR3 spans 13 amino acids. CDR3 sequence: CASSQGRGNTIYF. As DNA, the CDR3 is TGCGCCAGCAGCCAAGGTCGGGGAAACACCATATATTTT.

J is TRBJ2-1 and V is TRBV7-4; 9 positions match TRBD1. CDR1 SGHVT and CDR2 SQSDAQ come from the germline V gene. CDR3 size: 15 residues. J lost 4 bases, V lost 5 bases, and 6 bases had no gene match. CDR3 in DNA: TGTGCCAGCAGCATCGGGACAGGGCAATACAATGAGCAGTTCTTC. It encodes CASSIGTGQYNEQFF.

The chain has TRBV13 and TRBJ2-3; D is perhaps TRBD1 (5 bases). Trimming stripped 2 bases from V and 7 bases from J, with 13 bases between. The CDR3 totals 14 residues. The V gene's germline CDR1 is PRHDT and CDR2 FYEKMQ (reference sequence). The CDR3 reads CASSLPGRHHTQYF. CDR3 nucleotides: TGTGCCAGCAGCTTACCAGGGCGACACCATACGCAGTATTTT.

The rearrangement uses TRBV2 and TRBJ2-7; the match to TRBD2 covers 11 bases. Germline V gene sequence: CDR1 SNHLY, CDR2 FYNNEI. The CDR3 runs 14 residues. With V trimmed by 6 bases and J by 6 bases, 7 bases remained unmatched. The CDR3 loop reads CASSILAGVREQYF. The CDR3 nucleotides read TGTGCCAGCAGCATACTAGCGGGAGTTCGCGAGCAGTACTTC.

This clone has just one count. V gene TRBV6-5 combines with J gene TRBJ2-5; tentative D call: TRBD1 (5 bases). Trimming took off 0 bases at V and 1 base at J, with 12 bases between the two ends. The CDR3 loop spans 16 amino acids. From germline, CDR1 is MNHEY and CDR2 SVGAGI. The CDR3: CASSYSISTVQETQYF. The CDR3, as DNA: TGTGCCAGCAGTTACTCCATATCGACAGTCCAAGAGACCCAGTACTTC.

CDR3 loop: CASSQDATSYEQYF. The CDR3 DNA reads TGTGCCAGCAGCCAAGATGCGACTAGCTACGAGCAGTACTTC. The chain has TRBV4-2 and TRBJ2-5, with D perhaps matching TRBD2 (6 bases). The assigned J gene may be wrong: the sequence end matches TRBJ2-7 better. CDR3 size: 14 residues. The V gene's germline CDR1 is LGHNA and CDR2 YNFKEQ.

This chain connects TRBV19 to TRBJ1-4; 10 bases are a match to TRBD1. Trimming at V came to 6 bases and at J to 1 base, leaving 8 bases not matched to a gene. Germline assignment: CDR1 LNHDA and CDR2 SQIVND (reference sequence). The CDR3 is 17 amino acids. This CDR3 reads CASRRSGTGETNEKLFF. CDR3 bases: TGTGCCAGTAGGCGCTCCGGGACAGGGGAAACTAATGAAAAACTGTTTTTT.

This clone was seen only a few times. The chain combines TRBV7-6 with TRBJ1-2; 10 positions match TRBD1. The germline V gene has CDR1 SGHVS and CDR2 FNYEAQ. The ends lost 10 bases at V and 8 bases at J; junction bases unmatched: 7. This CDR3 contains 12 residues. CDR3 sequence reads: CAIRTGGGGYTF. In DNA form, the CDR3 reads TGTGCCATACGGACAGGGGGAGGAGGCTACACCTTC. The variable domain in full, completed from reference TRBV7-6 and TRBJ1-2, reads GAGVSQSPRYKVTKRGQDVALRCDPISGHVSLYWYRQALGQGPEFLTYFNYEAQQDKSGLPNDRFSAERPEGSISTLTIQRTEQRDSAMYRCAIRTGGGGYTFGSGTRLTVV.

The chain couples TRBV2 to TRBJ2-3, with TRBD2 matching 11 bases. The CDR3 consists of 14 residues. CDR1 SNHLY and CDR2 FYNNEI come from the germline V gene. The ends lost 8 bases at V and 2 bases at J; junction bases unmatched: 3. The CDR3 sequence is CASALAGVTDTQYF. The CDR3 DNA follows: TGTGCCAGCGCACTAGCGGGGGTCACAGATACGCAGTATTTT.

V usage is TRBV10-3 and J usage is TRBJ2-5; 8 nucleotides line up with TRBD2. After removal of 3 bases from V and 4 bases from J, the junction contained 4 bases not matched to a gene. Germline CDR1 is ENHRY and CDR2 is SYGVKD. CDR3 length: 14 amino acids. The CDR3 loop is CAISESGGGETQYF. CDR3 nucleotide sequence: TGTGCCATCAGTGAAAGCGGGGGAGGAGAGACCCAGTACTTC.

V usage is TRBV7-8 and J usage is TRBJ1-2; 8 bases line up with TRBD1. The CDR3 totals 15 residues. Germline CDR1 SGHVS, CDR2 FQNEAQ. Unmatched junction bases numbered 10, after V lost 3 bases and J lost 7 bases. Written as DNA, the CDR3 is TGTGCCAGCAGCTTCCTGGCCCAGGGGGCGGCTGGCTACACCTTC. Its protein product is CASSFLAQGAAGYTF. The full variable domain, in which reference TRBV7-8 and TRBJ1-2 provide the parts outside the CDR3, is GAGVSQSPRYKVAKRGQDVALRCDPISGHVSLFWYQQALGQGPEFLTYFQNEAQLDKSGLPSDRFFAERPEGSVSTLKIQRTQQEDSAVYLCASSFLAQGAAGYTFGSGTRLTVV.

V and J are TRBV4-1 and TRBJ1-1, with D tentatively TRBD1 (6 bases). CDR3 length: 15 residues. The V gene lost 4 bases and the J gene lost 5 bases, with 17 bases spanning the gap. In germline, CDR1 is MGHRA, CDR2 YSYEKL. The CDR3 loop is CASSRFLGHSTEAFF. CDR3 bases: TGCGCCAGCAGCCGATTTCTGGGACATTCGACTGAAGCTTTCTTT.